One sample yielded the 28 T cell receptor beta chains listed below, sequenced in a study of STAT5B mutations in CD4+ large granular lymphocyte leukemia. Sequenced by immunoSEQ multiplex PCR; TCRdb stores in-frame clones only, minus some. This sample yields some 45,000 clones, of which roughly 85% are seen a single time; 2% to 3% belongs to the top ten. The material sequenced was CD4+ T cells from blood buffy coats. Every receptor here comes from a human donor in good health.

This chain links TRBV6-5 with TRBJ1-4; a weak D match, TRBD1 (5 bases). The CDR3 has 15 amino acids. The V gene's germline CDR1 is MNHEY and CDR2 SVGAGI. The germline V and J ends were trimmed by 0 bases and 10 bases, with 15 bases remaining between them. CDR3: CASSYSTAVGGKLFF. The CDR3 nucleotides are TGTGCCAGCAGTTACTCGACAGCTGTTGGGGGAAAACTGTTTTTT.

The chain recombines TRBV6-5 with TRBJ2-7; perhaps TRBD2 as D (6 bases). V lost 6 bases to trimming and J lost 4 bases, with 16 bases between them. This CDR3 is built from 14 residues. Per germline, CDR1 MNHEY and CDR2 SVGAGI. The CDR3 DNA is TGTGCCAGCAGGGGGACTCGATACGCTTACGAGCAGTACTTC. Its protein is CASRGTRYAYEQYF.

The chain recombines TRBV30 with TRBJ1-5, with D perhaps TRBD1 (6 bases). V gave up 0 bases and J gave up 5 bases, with 11 bases separating them. CDR1 is GTSNPN, CDR2 SVGIG, per germline (reference sequence). The CDR3 spans 14 residues. The CDR3 loop reads CAWSVQGGYQPQHF. The CDR3 bases are TGTGCCTGGAGTGTCCAAGGGGGGTATCAGCCCCAGCATTTT.

This clone has only one observation. This chain's CDR3 is CASSSVAGRAYGYTF. The CDR3 DNA sequence: TGTGCCAGCAGCTCGGTCGCGGGGAGGGCCTATGGCTACACCTTC. V gene TRBV11-2 combines with J gene TRBJ1-2; D is unclear. This CDR3 comprises 15 residues. V was pared by 4 bases and J by 4 bases, with 16 bases between. Germline V gene lookup returns CDR1 SGHAT and CDR2 FQNNGV.

This clone was observed a handful of times. The gene calls are TRBV19 and TRBJ2-7, with 9 bases identical to TRBD1. This CDR3 has 16 residues. Trimming took 5 bases from V and 1 from J; bases not matched to a gene: 9. Germline V CDR1 and CDR2: LNHDA, SQIVND (reference sequence). CDR3 sequence reads: CASSGGRGTGSYEQYF. The CDR3 DNA follows: TGTGCCAGTAGTGGGGGAAGAGGGACAGGGTCCTACGAGCAGTACTTC.

The chain employs TRBV7-3 and TRBJ2-3; perhaps TRBD2 as D (5 bases). CDR1 and CDR2 from the germline V gene are SGHTA and FQGTGA. The CDR3 spans 12 residues. Trimming shortened V by 9 bases and J by 6 bases, and 13 bases separated the two germline ends. CDR3 loop: CASGNGVDTQYF. CDR3 sequence (DNA): TGTGCCAGTGGAAACGGGGTGGATACGCAGTATTTT.

The chain has TRBV28 and TRBJ2-4; maybe TRBD2 (5 bases). The V gene's germline CDR1 is MDHEN and CDR2 SYDVKM. The V gene lost 3 bases and the J gene lost 0 bases, with 15 bases spanning the gap. CDR3 size: 17 residues. The CDR3, as DNA: TGTGCCAGCAGTTTTCCCATCCGAGGGTTAGCCAAAAACATTCAGTACTTC. Its translation: CASSFPIRGLAKNIQYF.

The gene calls are TRBV18 and TRBJ1-2; possibly TRBD1 for D (6 bases). This CDR3 has 15 amino acids. V lost 6 bases and J 3 bases, leaving 17 bases between the germline ends. CDR1 is KGHSH, CDR2 LQKENI, per germline. CDR3 sequence (DNA): TGTGCCAGCTCTCTTACAGGGAGTCGGGACTATGGCTACACCTTC. Amino acid sequence: CASSLTGSRDYGYTF.

The chain is built from TRBV2 and TRBJ2-2; 11 nucleotides match TRBD1. Germline V gene lookup returns CDR1 SNHLY and CDR2 FYNNEI. V gave up 5 bases and J gave up 7 bases; unmatched junction bases: 6. The length of the CDR3 is 15 residues. In DNA, the CDR3 is TGTGCCAGCAGTTCCGGGACAGGGGGTGGCGGGGAGCTGTTTTTT. Amino acid sequence: CASSSGTGGGGELFF.

The J gene is TRBJ2-7, the V gene TRBV18; TRBD2 aligns across 7 bases. After removal of 10 bases from V and 0 bases from J, the junction contained 9 bases not matched to a gene. The CDR3 covers 14 residues. Germline loops: CDR1 KGHSH, CDR2 LQKENI. The DNA for the CDR3 is TGTGCCACTAATCCCGCGGGAGTCTCCTACGAGCAGTACTTC. The encoded protein is CATNPAGVSYEQYF.

The rearrangement uses TRBV9 and TRBJ1-1, with D unclear. Trimming removed 0 bases at V and 2 bases at J, with 17 bases between. From germline, CDR1 is SGDLS and CDR2 YYNGEE. The CDR3 has 17 amino acids. CDR3 region: CASSVGARPLGNTEAFF. The CDR3 bases are TGTGCCAGCAGCGTAGGGGCCAGGCCGTTAGGTAACACTGAAGCTTTCTTT.

J is TRBJ1-5 and V is TRBV27; D remains unclear. CDR3 length: 14 residues. The V gene's germline CDR1 is MNHEY and CDR2 SMNVEV (reference sequence). Trimming pared 6 bases from V and 1 base from J, leaving 10 bases between. Written as DNA, the CDR3 is TGTGCCAGCAGCCCGTACTTGAGCAATCAGCCCCAGCATTTT. Translated, it gives CASSPYLSNQPQHF.

V is TRBV15 and J is TRBJ2-2; 8 bases map to TRBD1. Unmatched junction bases numbered 3, after V lost 3 bases and J lost 3 bases. Germline V gene lookup returns CDR1 LNHNV and CDR2 YYDKDF (reference sequence). The CDR3 consists of 15 residues. In nucleotides, the CDR3 is TGTGCCACCAGCAGGGGACAGGAGTACACCGGGGAGCTGTTTTTT. The encoded protein is CATSRGQEYTGELFF.

To note about this clone: The same CDR3 can be traced to other DNA sequences in this sample. The chain combines TRBV6-5 with TRBJ2-7; 9 nucleotides match TRBD1. The CDR3 contains 15 residues. J gave up 1 base and V 6 bases, and 7 bases lay outside the gene matches. In germline, CDR1 is MNHEY, CDR2 SVGAGI. The CDR3 DNA is TGTGCCAGCAGCCCGGGACAGGGTTATTCCTACGAGCAGTACTTC. Its protein product is CASSPGQGYSYEQYF.

J is TRBJ2-7 and V is TRBV5-1, with TRBD1 identical over 7 bases. After removal of 7 bases from V and 9 bases from J, the junction contained 13 bases not matched to a gene. Germline CDR1 is SGHRS and CDR2 is YFSETQ. This CDR3 contains 13 residues. In nucleotides, the CDR3 is TGCGCCAGCTCGCGCGAGACAGGGACCGGGCAGTACTTC. This codes for CASSRETGTGQYF.

The chain joins TRBV5-1 to TRBJ2-4, with D possibly matching TRBD1 (5 bases). Trimming removed 0 bases from V and 6 bases from J, with 13 bases in between. The CDR3 is 15 amino acids. Per the germline V gene, CDR1 is SGHRS and CDR2 is YFSETQ. The CDR3 DNA reads TGCGCCAGCAGCTTGGAAGGGGAAAAGGGAAACATTCAGTACTTC. Amino acid sequence: CASSLEGEKGNIQYF.

V and J are TRBV6-4 and TRBJ1-5, with D maybe TRBD1 (6 bases). Germline-derived CDR1 and CDR2 are MRHNA and SNTAGT. This CDR3 comprises 15 residues. The germline V and J ends were trimmed by 6 bases and 0 bases, with 12 bases remaining between them. CDR3 amino acids: CASSARRGSNQPQHF. In DNA form, the CDR3 reads TGTGCCAGCAGCGCCCGCAGGGGTAGCAATCAGCCCCAGCATTTT.

V gene TRBV5-8 combines with J gene TRBJ1-2; D gene ambiguous. Trimming removed 2 bases at V and 4 bases at J, with 12 bases between. Germline loops: CDR1 SGHTS, CDR2 YDEGEE. This CDR3 contains 14 residues. Written as DNA, the CDR3 is TGTGCCAGCAGCTTAAACGGCCAGCTCTATGGCTACACCTTC. This encodes CASSLNGQLYGYTF.

The V call is TRBV6-5, the J call TRBJ2-7; D might be TRBD1 (5 bases). CDR3 length equals 12 residues. The germline V gene has CDR1 MNHEY and CDR2 SVGAGI. Trimming stripped 5 bases from V and 5 bases from J, with 10 bases between. CDR3 bases: TGTGCCAGCAGTCGAAAGGGGAACGAGCAGTACTTC. Its protein is CASSRKGNEQYF.

This sequence joins TRBV4-2 and TRBJ2-1, with D possibly TRBD2 on 5 matching bases. Germline V lookup: CDR1 LGHNA, CDR2 YNFKEQ. The ends were cut back, 0 bases at V and 8 bases at J, with 23 bases in the middle. The CDR3 has 18 amino acids. The CDR3 DNA is TGTGCCAGCAGCCAAGAGAGGCCTCCGAGACCTAGCAAAGATGAGCAGTTCTTC. It translates to CASSQERPPRPSKDEQFF.

CDR3 nucleotide sequence: TGTGCCTGGAGTGTGGTCCGGGGCGAGGAACAAGAGACCCAGTACTTC. Translating it yields CAWSVVRGEEQETQYF. The chain has TRBV30 and TRBJ2-5; D is tentatively TRBD1 or TRBD2 (5 bases each). V was trimmed by 0 bases and J by 2 bases, leaving 16 bases between them. Germline values: CDR1 GTSNPN, CDR2 SVGIG (reference sequence). The CDR3 sequence is 16 residues long.

This chain uses TRBV27 with TRBJ2-3; D is perhaps TRBD1 (5 bases). The CDR3 has 16 amino acids. V was shortened by 6 bases and J by 2 bases, with 18 bases between the two germline ends. Germline CDR1 reads MNHEY; CDR2 reads SMNVEV (reference sequence). CDR3 protein: CASRQGKGPITDTQYF. CDR3 nucleotide sequence: TGTGCCAGCAGGCAAGGGAAGGGGCCCATCACAGATACGCAGTATTTT.

V usage is TRBV19 and J usage is TRBJ1-5; D perhaps matches TRBD1 (6 bases). CDR3 length: 15 amino acids. The V end lost 0 bases, the J end lost 4 bases, and 10 bases lay between the germline ends. Germline V CDR1 and CDR2: LNHDA, SQIVND (reference sequence). The CDR3 region is CASSIERTANQPQHF. DNA of the CDR3: TGTGCCAGTAGTATAGAACGGACAGCAAATCAGCCCCAGCATTTT.

The rearrangement links TRBV30 to TRBJ2-5, with unresolved D. This CDR3 has 13 amino acids. Germline loops: CDR1 GTSNPN, CDR2 SVGIG (reference sequence). V was pared by 2 bases and J by 5 bases, with 12 bases between. Here the CDR3 reads CAWSLGVQETQYF. The CDR3 bases are TGTGCCTGGAGTCTCGGAGTCCAGGAGACCCAGTACTTC.

J is TRBJ2-1 and V is TRBV27; possible D gene TRBD2, 6 bases. V lost 6 bases to trimming and J lost 9 bases, with 12 bases between them. The CDR3 is made up of 12 amino acids. Looked up from germline, CDR1 is MNHEY and CDR2 is SMNVEV (reference sequence). The CDR3 loop reads CASRTTSSEQFF. CDR3 in DNA: TGTGCCAGCAGGACGACTAGTAGTGAGCAGTTCTTC.

The chain links TRBV10-3 to TRBJ1-1, with D possibly being TRBD1 (5 bases). Germline CDR1 and CDR2: ENHRY and SYGVKD. This CDR3 spans 14 amino acids. V was shortened by 6 bases and J by 1 base, with 12 bases between the two germline ends. CDR3 region: CAISPQGGNTEAFF. The CDR3 DNA reads TGTGCCATCAGCCCCCAGGGTGGGAACACTGAAGCTTTCTTT.

The V call is TRBV5-1, the J call TRBJ2-1, with D perhaps matching TRBD2 (6 bases). This CDR3 comprises 16 residues. V was cut by 3 bases and J by 4 bases, with 17 bases left in between. Germline V CDR1 and CDR2: SGHRS, YFSETQ. CDR3 protein: CASSYPYAGKYNEQFF. The DNA for the CDR3 is TGCGCCAGCAGCTATCCGTATGCGGGGAAATACAATGAGCAGTTCTTC. Full variable domain (remainder filled in from reference TRBV5-1 and TRBJ2-1): KAGVTQTPRYLIKTRGQQVTLSCSPISGHRSVSWYQQTPGQGLQFLFEYFSETQRNKGNFPGRFSGRQFSNSRSEMNVSTLELGDSALYLCASSYPYAGKYNEQFFGPGTRLTVL.

The chain uses TRBV28 and TRBJ2-5, with TRBD2 identical over 13 bases. This CDR3 has 18 amino acids. Germline V lookup: CDR1 MDHEN, CDR2 SYDVKM. V was pared by 4 bases and J by 4 bases, with 12 bases of the junction left unmatched. In DNA form, the CDR3 reads TGTGCCAGCAGTTCCTCTCGGACTAGCGGGAGTATCGGAGAGACCCAGTACTTC. Protein product: CASSSSRTSGSIGETQYF.